The 12 T cell receptor beta chains below all came from one sample that was sequenced in a study of OX40 agonist ivuxolimab in advanced cancers. The protocol was immunoSEQ multiplex PCR, while the TCRdb copy is restricted to in-frame clones and leaves out a portion. The sample records around 95,000 clones, approximately 91% being singletons. Source: CD4+ or CD8+ T cells sorted from blood, taken in a trial of the OX40 agonist ivuxolimab. These receptors all stem from an adult with an advanced solid tumor such as melanoma, head and neck, liver or kidney cancer.

This sequence joins TRBV28 and TRBJ1-1; D is ambiguous. CDR1 MDHEN and CDR2 SYDVKM come from the germline V gene. V shed 0 bases and J shed 1 base, with 12 bases lying between them. This CDR3 is built from 16 residues. The CDR3, as DNA: TGTGCCAGCAGTTTATGGCCGGGCACCGGGAACACTGAAGCTTTCTTT. This encodes CASSLWPGTGNTEAFF.

The chain uses TRBV30 and TRBJ2-1; D gene unclear. Germline values: CDR1 GTSNPN, CDR2 SVGIG (reference sequence). The V end lost 3 bases, the J end lost 0 bases, and 3 bases lay between the germline ends. The CDR3 runs 12 residues. The CDR3 loop reads CAWSRSYNEQFF. CDR3 bases: TGTGCCTGGAGCCGCTCCTACAATGAGCAGTTCTTC.

This chain uses TRBV5-1 with TRBJ2-1, with a tentative D call TRBD1 (6 bases). The length of the CDR3 is 15 residues. Trimming cost V 0 bases and J 5 bases, with 12 bases left between them. CDR1 is SGHRS, CDR2 YFSETQ, per germline. CDR3 nucleotide sequence: TGCGCCAGCAGCTTGGCCGCAGGGGTAGACAATGAGCAGTTCTTC. Encoded protein: CASSLAAGVDNEQFF.

The chain has TRBV30 and TRBJ1-5; D is undetermined. The germline V gene has CDR1 GTSNPN and CDR2 SVGIG (reference sequence). CDR3 length: 12 residues. V lost 1 base and J lost 7, with 8 bases in between. The CDR3 DNA reads TGTGCCTGGAGTGGAGCGGACCAGCCCCAGCATTTT. It encodes CAWSGADQPQHF.

V gene TRBV6-5 combines with J gene TRBJ1-1, with TRBD1 matching 8 bases. V lost 6 bases to trimming and J lost 4 bases; unmatched junction nucleotides: 10. This CDR3 is built from 15 residues. Germline V gene lookup returns CDR1 MNHEY and CDR2 SVGAGI. As DNA, the CDR3 is TGTGCCAGCAGGCGAGAACAGGGGGTGGGCACTGAAGCTTTCTTT. Translating it yields CASRREQGVGTEAFF.

CDR3 in DNA: TGTGCCAGCAGTTCTCTCCAGGGGTATGGCTACACCTTC. It specifies CASSSLQGYGYTF. The gene calls are TRBV28 and TRBJ1-2, with D tentatively TRBD1 (6 bases). Germline V CDR1 and CDR2: MDHEN, SYDVKM. The CDR3 is made up of 13 amino acids. Trimming pared 4 bases from V and 5 bases from J, leaving 11 bases between.

The chain combines TRBV28 with TRBJ2-7; 7 bases align to TRBD2. The V gene's germline CDR1 is MDHEN and CDR2 SYDVKM. V lost 6 bases and J lost 2; bases outside the gene matches: 4. The CDR3 covers 13 residues. In DNA, the CDR3 is TGTGCCAGCAGAGCCGGACTAGCCTACGAGCAGTACTTC. This gives the protein CASRAGLAYEQYF.

This clone has only one observation. The genes are TRBV28 and TRBJ1-2; 8 positions match TRBD1. The germline V gene encodes CDR1 MDHEN and CDR2 SYDVKM. The junction had 9 bases not matched to a gene; V was cut back by 5 bases and J by 4 bases. This CDR3 spans 15 amino acids. The CDR3 DNA is TGTGCCAGCAGTCCTCAGGGGGCCGAGGGCTATGGCTACACCTTC. This gives the protein CASSPQGAEGYGYTF.

The V and J genes are TRBV5-4 and TRBJ2-7; tentatively, D is TRBD1 or TRBD2 (6 bases each). This CDR3 has 16 residues. Trimming pared 4 bases from V and 1 base from J, leaving 18 bases between. Germline V CDR1 and CDR2: SGHNT, YYREEE (reference sequence). CDR3 DNA: TGTGCCAGCAGCCCCGGGACTGGACAGATATCCTACGAGCAGTACTTC. Amino acids: CASSPGTGQISYEQYF.

J is TRBJ1-2 and V is TRBV6-1; TRBD1 agrees at 7 bases. From germline, CDR1 is MNHNS and CDR2 SASEGT. This CDR3 has 14 amino acids. V lost 5 bases to trimming and J lost 0 bases; unmatched junction nucleotides: 3. The CDR3 reads CASSKQGPNYGYTF. The CDR3 DNA reads TGTGCCAGCAGTAAACAGGGGCCTAACTATGGCTACACCTTC.

This rearrangement joins TRBV29-1 to TRBJ2-5, with 12 positions matching TRBD2. The CDR3 has 16 amino acids. Germline CDR1 reads SQVTM; CDR2 reads ANQGSEA. The V and J ends lost 5 bases and 5 bases, in that order; junction bases with no gene match: 12. CDR3 bases: TGCAGCGTTACCCACCCGACTAGCGGGAGTCGTGAGACCCAGTACTTC. Residues: CSVTHPTSGSRETQYF.

With regard to this clone: This sample also contains other DNA sequences that code for the same CDR3. The chain recombines TRBV7-9 with TRBJ2-5, with 10 bases fitting TRBD1. The CDR3 totals 14 residues. The trim removed 4 bases at V and 4 bases at J, leaving 3 bases unmatched. Germline V gene data show CDR1 as SEHNR and CDR2 as FQNEAQ (reference sequence). CDR3: CASSSTGGVETQYF. As DNA, the CDR3 is TGTGCCAGCAGCTCGACAGGGGGCGTAGAGACCCAGTACTTC.